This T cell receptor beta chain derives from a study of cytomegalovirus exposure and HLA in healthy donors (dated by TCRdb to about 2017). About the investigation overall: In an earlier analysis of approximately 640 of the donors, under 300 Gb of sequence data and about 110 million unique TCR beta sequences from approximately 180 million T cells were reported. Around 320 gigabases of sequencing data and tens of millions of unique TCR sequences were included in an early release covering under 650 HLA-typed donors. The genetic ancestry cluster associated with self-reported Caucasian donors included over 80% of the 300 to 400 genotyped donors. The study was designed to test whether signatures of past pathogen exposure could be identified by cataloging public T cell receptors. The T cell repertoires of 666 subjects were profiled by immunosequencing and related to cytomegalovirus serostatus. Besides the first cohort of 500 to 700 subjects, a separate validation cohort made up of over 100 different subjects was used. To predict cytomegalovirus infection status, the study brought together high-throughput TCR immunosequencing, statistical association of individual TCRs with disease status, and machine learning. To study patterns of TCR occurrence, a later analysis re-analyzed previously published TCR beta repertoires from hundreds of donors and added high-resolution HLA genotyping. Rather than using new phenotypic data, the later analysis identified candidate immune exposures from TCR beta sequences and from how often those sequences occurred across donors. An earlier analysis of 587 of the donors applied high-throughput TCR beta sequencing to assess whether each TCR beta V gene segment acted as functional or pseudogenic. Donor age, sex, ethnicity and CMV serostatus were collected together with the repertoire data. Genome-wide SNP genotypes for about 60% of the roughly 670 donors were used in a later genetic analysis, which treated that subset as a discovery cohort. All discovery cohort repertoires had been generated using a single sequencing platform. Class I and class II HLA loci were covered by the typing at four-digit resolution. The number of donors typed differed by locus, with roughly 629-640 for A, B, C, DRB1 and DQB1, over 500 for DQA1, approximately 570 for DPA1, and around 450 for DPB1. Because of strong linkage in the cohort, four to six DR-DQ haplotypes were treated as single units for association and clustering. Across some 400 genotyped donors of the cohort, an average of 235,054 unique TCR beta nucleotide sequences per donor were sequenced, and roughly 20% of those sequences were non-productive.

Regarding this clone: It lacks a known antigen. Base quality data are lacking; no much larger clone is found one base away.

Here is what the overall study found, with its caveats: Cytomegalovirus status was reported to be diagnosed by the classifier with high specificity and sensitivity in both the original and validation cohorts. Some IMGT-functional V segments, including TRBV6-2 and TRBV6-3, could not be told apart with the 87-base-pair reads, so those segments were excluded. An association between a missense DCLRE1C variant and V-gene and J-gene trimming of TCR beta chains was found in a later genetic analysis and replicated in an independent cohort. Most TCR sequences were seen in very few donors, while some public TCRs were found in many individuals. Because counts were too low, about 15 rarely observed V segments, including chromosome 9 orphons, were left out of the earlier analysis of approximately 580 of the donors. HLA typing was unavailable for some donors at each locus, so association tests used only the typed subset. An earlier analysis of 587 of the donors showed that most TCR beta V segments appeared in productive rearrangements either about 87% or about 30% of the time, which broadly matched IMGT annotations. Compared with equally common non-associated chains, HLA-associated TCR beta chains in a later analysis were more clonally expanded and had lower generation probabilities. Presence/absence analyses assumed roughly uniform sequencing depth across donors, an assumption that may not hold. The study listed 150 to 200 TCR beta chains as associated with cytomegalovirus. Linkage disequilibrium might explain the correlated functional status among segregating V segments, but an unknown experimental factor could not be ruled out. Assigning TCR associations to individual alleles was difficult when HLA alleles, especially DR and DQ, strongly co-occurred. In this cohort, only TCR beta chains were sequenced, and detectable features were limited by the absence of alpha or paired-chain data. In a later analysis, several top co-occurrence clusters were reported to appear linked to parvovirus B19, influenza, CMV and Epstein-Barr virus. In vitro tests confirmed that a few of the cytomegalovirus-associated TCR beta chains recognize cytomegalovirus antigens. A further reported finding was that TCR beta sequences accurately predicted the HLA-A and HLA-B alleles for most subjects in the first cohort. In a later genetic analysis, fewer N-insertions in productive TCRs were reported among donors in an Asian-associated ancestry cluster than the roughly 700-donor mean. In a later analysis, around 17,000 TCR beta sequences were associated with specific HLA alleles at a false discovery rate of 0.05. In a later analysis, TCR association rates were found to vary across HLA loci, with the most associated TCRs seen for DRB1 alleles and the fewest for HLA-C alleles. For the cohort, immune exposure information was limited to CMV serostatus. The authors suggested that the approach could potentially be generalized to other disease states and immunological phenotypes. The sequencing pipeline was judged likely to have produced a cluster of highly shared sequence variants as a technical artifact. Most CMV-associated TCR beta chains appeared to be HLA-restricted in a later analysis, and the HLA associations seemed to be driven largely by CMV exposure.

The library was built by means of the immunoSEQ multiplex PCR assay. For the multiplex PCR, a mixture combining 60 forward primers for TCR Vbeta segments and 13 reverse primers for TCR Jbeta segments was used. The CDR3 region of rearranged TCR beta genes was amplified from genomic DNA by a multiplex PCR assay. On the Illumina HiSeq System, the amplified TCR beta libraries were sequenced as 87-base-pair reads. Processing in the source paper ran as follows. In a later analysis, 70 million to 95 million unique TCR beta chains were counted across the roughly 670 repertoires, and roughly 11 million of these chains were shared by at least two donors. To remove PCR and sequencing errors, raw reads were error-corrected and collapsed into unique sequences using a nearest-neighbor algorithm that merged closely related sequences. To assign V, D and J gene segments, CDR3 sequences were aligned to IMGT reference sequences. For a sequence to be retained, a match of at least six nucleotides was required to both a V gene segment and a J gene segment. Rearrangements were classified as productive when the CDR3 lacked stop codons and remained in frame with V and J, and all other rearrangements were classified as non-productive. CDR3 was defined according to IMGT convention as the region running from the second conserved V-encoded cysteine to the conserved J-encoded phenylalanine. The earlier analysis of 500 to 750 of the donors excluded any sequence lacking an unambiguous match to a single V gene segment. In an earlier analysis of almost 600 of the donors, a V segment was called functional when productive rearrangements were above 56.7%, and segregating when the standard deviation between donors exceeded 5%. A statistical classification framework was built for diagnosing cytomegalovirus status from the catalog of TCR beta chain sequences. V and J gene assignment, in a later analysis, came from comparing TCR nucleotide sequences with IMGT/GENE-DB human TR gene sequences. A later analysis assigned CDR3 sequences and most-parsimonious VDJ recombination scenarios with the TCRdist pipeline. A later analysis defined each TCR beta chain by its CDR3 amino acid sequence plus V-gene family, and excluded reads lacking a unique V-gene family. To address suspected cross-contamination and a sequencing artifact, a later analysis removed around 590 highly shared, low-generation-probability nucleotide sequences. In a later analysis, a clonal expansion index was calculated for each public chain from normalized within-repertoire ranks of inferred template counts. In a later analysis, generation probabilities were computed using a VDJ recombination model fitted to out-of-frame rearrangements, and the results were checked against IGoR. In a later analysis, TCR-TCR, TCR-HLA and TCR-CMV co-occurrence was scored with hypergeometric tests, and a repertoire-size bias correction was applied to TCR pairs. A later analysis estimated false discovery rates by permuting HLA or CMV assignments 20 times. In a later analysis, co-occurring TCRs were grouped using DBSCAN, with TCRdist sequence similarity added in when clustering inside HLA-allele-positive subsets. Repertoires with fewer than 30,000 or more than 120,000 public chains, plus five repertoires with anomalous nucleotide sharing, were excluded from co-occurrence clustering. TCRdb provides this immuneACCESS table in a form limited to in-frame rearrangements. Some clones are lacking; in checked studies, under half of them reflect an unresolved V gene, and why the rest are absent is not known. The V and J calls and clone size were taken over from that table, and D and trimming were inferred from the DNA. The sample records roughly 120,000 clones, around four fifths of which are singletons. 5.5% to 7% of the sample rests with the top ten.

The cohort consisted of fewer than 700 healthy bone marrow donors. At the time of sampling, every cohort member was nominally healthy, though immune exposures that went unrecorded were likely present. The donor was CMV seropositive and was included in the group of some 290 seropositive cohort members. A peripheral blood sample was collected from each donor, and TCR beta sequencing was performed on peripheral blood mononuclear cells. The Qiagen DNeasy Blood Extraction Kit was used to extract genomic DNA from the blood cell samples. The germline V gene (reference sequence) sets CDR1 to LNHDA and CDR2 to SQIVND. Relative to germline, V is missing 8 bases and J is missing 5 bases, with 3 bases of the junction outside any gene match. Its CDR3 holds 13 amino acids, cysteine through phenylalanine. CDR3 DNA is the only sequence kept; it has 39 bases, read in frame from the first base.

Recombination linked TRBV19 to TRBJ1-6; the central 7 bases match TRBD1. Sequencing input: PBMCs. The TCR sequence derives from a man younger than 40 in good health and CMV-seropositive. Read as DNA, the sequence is TGTGCCAGTTCCAGGGGGAATAATTCACCCCTCCACTTT. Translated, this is CASSRGNNSPLHF.